This passage covers 29 T cell receptor beta chains from one sample sequenced in a study of vaccination and CD4 T cells after COVID-19. The antigens these receptors bind are not known. The treatment here: approximately nine-day PBMC culture with coronavirus spike peptide pools or control peptides (ViraFEST assay). Scientists ran DNA taken from cultured CD4+ T cells through the Oncomine TCR Beta short-read assay for sequencing. TCRdb analysed the PCR reads with MiXCR anew, one entry per CDR3 protein. The sample has 13,000 or so distinct CDR3 sequences; roughly half are singletons. Here the sequenced sample was cultured CD4+ T cells from blood, taken after SARS-CoV-2 vaccination. These receptors were taken from a human donor with COVID-19.

This clonotype showed up just a few times. The chain combines TRBV20-1 with TRBJ1-6; D gene ambiguous. Trimming shortened V by 3 bases and J by 0 bases, and 6 bases separated the two germline ends. CDR1 DFQATT and CDR2 SNEGSKA come from the germline V gene (reference sequence). This CDR3 spans 14 amino acids. CDR3 DNA sequence: TGCAGTGCTAGCTCCGGCTCCTATAATTCACCCCTCCACTTT. Translation gives CSASSGSYNSPLHF.

This rearrangement joins TRBV6-2 or TRBV6-3 to TRBJ1-2; no definite D call. This CDR3 is built from 14 residues. The V gene's germline CDR1 is MNHEY and CDR2 SVGEGT. The V end was cut by 2 bases, the J end by 6 bases, with 13 bases between. Here the CDR3 reads CASSYPPFGDGYTF. In DNA, the CDR3 is TGTGCCAGCAGTTACCCACCCTTCGGGGATGGCTACACCTTC.

CDR3 amino acids: CASSSRDLGTAISNQPQHF. The CDR3 DNA sequence: TGTGCCAGCAGTTCGCGAGATTTAGGGACAGCCATTAGCAATCAGCCCCAGCATTTT. The genes are TRBV28 and TRBJ1-5, with 7 bases identical to TRBD1. The V segment lost 4 bases and the J segment 0 bases; nucleotides outside the gene matches: 15. The CDR3 is 19 amino acids. Germline V lookup: CDR1 MDHEN, CDR2 SYDVKM.

This clonotype was seen only a few times. The chain has TRBV27 and TRBJ2-2; D not certain. From germline, CDR1 is MNHEY and CDR2 SMNVEV (reference sequence). The length of the CDR3 is 16 residues. V was pared by 8 bases and J by 0 bases, with 16 bases between. DNA of the CDR3: TGTGCCAGCGGGTCCAGGCTAACAACGAACACCGGGGAGCTGTTTTTT. Translation gives CASGSRLTTNTGELFF.

The rearrangement links TRBV6-1 to TRBJ2-3, with D uncertain. Germline V gene lookup returns CDR1 MNHNS and CDR2 SASEGT. V dropped 5 bases and J dropped 6 bases, with 6 bases sitting between them. CDR3 size: 11 residues. In DNA form, the CDR3 reads TGTGCCAGCAGTACGCCCGATACGCAGTATTTT. Amino acids: CASSTPDTQYF.

This clonotype is medium-sized by share. This chain uses TRBV11-3 with TRBJ2-2; D unclear. CDR1 is SGHNT, CDR2 YENEEA, per germline. V dropped 4 bases and J dropped 1 base, with 10 bases sitting between them. The CDR3 consists of 15 residues. In nucleotides, the CDR3 is TGTGCCAGCAGCTACCGGACGGTGAACACCGGGGAGCTGTTTTTT. It is translated as CASSYRTVNTGELFF.

This clonotype turned up a few times. The chain carries TRBV6-5 and TRBJ2-5; 9 bases match TRBD2. The length of the CDR3 is 15 residues. The germline CDR1 and CDR2 sequences are MNHEY and SVGAGI. J lost 5 bases, V lost 2 bases, and 6 bases had no gene match. As DNA, the CDR3 is TGTGCCAGCAGTTACCCGGCGGGGGGGAGGGAGACCCAGTACTTC. Its translation: CASSYPAGGRETQYF.

This clonotype has a single count. V is TRBV6-5 and J is TRBJ1-6; 8 positions agree with TRBD1. V was pared by 3 bases and J by 9 bases, with 16 bases of the junction left unmatched. The germline CDR1 and CDR2 sequences are MNHEY and SVGAGI. The CDR3 has 18 amino acids. In DNA form, the CDR3 reads TGTGCCAGCAGTTATTCAGGGGGCCGGGCCTTTTTAAGTTCACCCCTCCACTTT. Protein product: CASSYSGGRAFLSSPLHF.

The rearrangement links TRBV5-4 to TRBJ2-5; 7 nucleotides agree with TRBD1. The CDR3 totals 14 residues. V lost 5 bases and J lost 5; bases outside the gene matches: 9. Germline loops: CDR1 SGHNT, CDR2 YYREEE (reference sequence). The CDR3 DNA reads as TGTGCCAGCAGACGACAGGGTCTCCCGGAGACCCAGTACTTC. Residues: CASRRQGLPETQYF.

This chain uses TRBV24-1 with TRBJ2-5; TRBD2 might be the D (5 bases). V lost 9 bases and J lost 5, with 9 bases in between. Per germline, CDR1 KGHDR and CDR2 SFDVKD. The CDR3 has 11 amino acids. CDR3 region: CATAPGETQYF. Here the CDR3 DNA reads TGTGCCACCGCTCCGGGGGAGACCCAGTACTTC.

The chain combines TRBV19 with TRBJ1-4; the D is unclear. Trimming removed 5 bases at V and 6 bases at J, with 7 bases between. Germline V gene lookup returns CDR1 LNHDA and CDR2 SQIVND (reference sequence). The CDR3 is made up of 12 amino acids. Written as DNA, the CDR3 is TGTGCCAGTAGTGTCGGAGATGAAAAACTGTTTTTT. It specifies CASSVGDEKLFF. Supplemented by reference TRBV19 and TRBJ1-4, the full variable domain reads DGGITQSPKYLFRKEGQNVTLSCEQNLNHDAMYWYRQDPGQGLRLIYYSQIVNDFQKGDIAEGYSVSREKKESFPLTVTSAQKNPTAFYLCASSVGDEKLFFGSGTQLSVL.

This rearrangement joins TRBV6-1 to TRBJ2-5, with a weak D call TRBD2 (5 bases). The CDR3 runs 16 residues. Germline-derived CDR1 and CDR2 are MNHNS and SASEGT. Trimming took 10 bases from V and 2 from J, leaving 23 bases between them. The CDR3 nucleotides read TGTGCCACCTCAGCACGGGAAGGATTGGGGCAAGAGACCCAGTACTTC. This sequence encodes CATSAREGLGQETQYF.

Only one count was recorded for this clonotype. The chain couples TRBV20-1 to TRBJ2-6; no definite D call. Per germline, CDR1 DFQATT and CDR2 SNEGSKA (reference sequence). V shed 3 bases and J shed 2 bases, with 14 bases lying between them. CDR3 size: 16 residues. This CDR3 reads CSASQQLQTGANVLTF. The CDR3 DNA reads as TGCAGTGCTAGTCAACAGCTACAAACTGGGGCCAACGTCCTGACTTTC.

The genes are TRBV6-1 and TRBJ2-3; 8 positions agree with TRBD2. The germline CDR1 and CDR2 sequences are MNHNS and SASEGT. This CDR3 region has 18 residues. The V gene end was trimmed by 4 bases and the J gene end by 0 bases; junction bases not matched to a gene: 12. The CDR3 sequence: CASSGTYSGTRSTDTQYF. The CDR3 DNA sequence: TGTGCCAGCAGTGGGACCTATTCCGGGACTAGAAGCACAGATACGCAGTATTTT.

Here the CDR3 DNA reads TGTGCCAGCAGCTCGAGGGACAGGGGGCCGTATTTT. Amino acid sequence: CASSSRDRGPYF. The chain recombines TRBV11-3 with TRBJ2-3, with 12 nucleotides matching TRBD1. From germline, CDR1 is SGHNT and CDR2 YENEEA. The CDR3 has 12 amino acids. The V and J ends lost 4 bases and 14 bases, in that order; junction bases with no gene match: 4.

This sequence joins TRBV6-1 and TRBJ1-6, with 9 positions matching TRBD1. Germline assignment: CDR1 MNHNS and CDR2 SASEGT. This CDR3 has 17 amino acids. The V segment lost 8 bases and the J segment 0 bases; nucleotides outside the gene matches: 8. The CDR3 DNA sequence: TGTGCCAGCCAAGGGACAGGGCTGGGCTCCTATAATTCACCCCTCCACTTT. It encodes CASQGTGLGSYNSPLHF.

This clonotype was counted a single time. The chain couples TRBV5-1 to TRBJ1-1; the D gene is possibly TRBD1 (5 bases). Trimming pared 5 bases from V and 0 bases from J, leaving 11 bases between. This CDR3 spans 14 amino acids. CDR1 and CDR2 from the germline V gene are SGHRS and YFSETQ. CDR3 bases: TGCGCCAGCAGAGGGGCAGGGATGAACACTGAAGCTTTCTTT. The encoded protein is CASRGAGMNTEAFF.

This clonotype was counted a single time. The chain employs TRBV20-1 and TRBJ2-2; a weak D match, TRBD1 (5 bases). The CDR3 is 12 residues long. The germline gives CDR1 DFQATT, CDR2 SNEGSKA (reference sequence). Trimming pared 7 bases from V and 2 bases from J, leaving 8 bases between. CDR3: CSVQGNTGELFF. CDR3 DNA sequence: TGCAGTGTCCAGGGAAACACCGGGGAGCTGTTTTTT.

This clonotype was detected only once. The chain joins TRBV6-1 to TRBJ2-7; the D gene is possibly TRBD1 (5 bases). The germline V and J ends were trimmed by 5 bases and 3 bases, with 20 bases remaining between them. CDR1 and CDR2 (germline): MNHNS, SASEGT. There are 16 residues in the CDR3. CDR3 loop: CASSPLGRGRVYEQYF. The CDR3 coding sequence is TGTGCCAGCAGTCCTCTGGGTAGGGGAAGGGTCTACGAGCAGTACTTC.

This clonotype was detected a few times. This sequence joins TRBV28 and TRBJ2-3, with D maybe TRBD1 (6 bases). The germline V gene has CDR1 MDHEN and CDR2 SYDVKM. V was clipped by 6 bases and J by 0 bases, with 7 bases between them. The CDR3 runs 13 residues. The CDR3 DNA is TGTGCCAGCAGGGACAGTAGCACAGATACGCAGTATTTT. Amino acid sequence: CASRDSSTDTQYF.

This rearrangement joins TRBV20-1 to TRBJ1-6; TRBD1 matches 8 bases. Germline CDR1 and CDR2: DFQATT and SNEGSKA (reference sequence). The V gene end was trimmed by 6 bases and the J gene end by 5 bases; junction bases not matched to a gene: 3. The CDR3 is 13 residues long. The DNA of the CDR3 is TGCAGTGCGGGACAGGACAATAATTCACCCCTCCACTTT. This translates into CSAGQDNNSPLHF.

The chain uses TRBV6-5 and TRBJ1-1; no reliable D call. V was clipped by 2 bases and J by 4 bases, with 20 bases between them. The germline gives CDR1 MNHEY, CDR2 SVGAGI. The CDR3 has 17 amino acids. Written as DNA, the CDR3 is TGTGCCAGCAGTTACACGGGAAATCAGCCAGGAGGCACTGAAGCTTTCTTT. Translating it yields CASSYTGNQPGGTEAFF.

This rearrangement joins TRBV7-9 to TRBJ2-3; 14 bases are shared with TRBD2. Germline loops: CDR1 SEHNR, CDR2 FQNEAQ (reference sequence). Trimming at V came to 3 bases and at J to 1 base, leaving 3 bases not matched to a gene. This CDR3 has 17 residues. CDR3 amino acids: CASSFGTSGGRTDTQYF. The CDR3 region has the DNA TGTGCCAGCAGCTTTGGGACTAGCGGGGGCCGCACAGATACGCAGTATTTT.

The chain combines TRBV7-2 with TRBJ1-5; D unresolved. Trimming took off 4 bases at V and 5 bases at J, with 9 bases between the two ends. This CDR3 has 13 residues. The germline V gene encodes CDR1 SGHTA and CDR2 FQGNSA. The CDR3 protein is CASSYSQDQPQHF. CDR3 DNA: TGTGCCAGCAGCTACTCCCAGGATCAGCCCCAGCATTTT.

The rearrangement links TRBV28 to TRBJ2-3, with 9 bases matching TRBD1. V lost 3 bases, J lost 5 bases, and 9 bases stayed unmatched. This CDR3 contains 16 residues. CDR1 and CDR2 (germline): MDHEN, SYDVKM. CDR3: CASSFVGQGDGDTQYF. The CDR3 DNA reads as TGTGCCAGCAGTTTCGTGGGACAGGGTGACGGAGATACGCAGTATTTT.

The CDR3 nucleotides read TGTGCCAGCAGGAGACAGGGGAGTAACTATGGCTACACCTTC. Its protein product is CASRRQGSNYGYTF. The chain has TRBV6-1 and TRBJ1-2; 8 bases agree with TRBD1. After removal of 6 bases from V and 1 base from J, the junction contained 4 bases not matched to a gene. The germline V gene encodes CDR1 MNHNS and CDR2 SASEGT. CDR3 size: 14 residues.

In its sample, this clonotype was seen once. This chain connects TRBV5-1 to TRBJ1-1; 9 nucleotides align to TRBD1. CDR3 length: 12 amino acids. Germline V CDR1 and CDR2: SGHRS, YFSETQ. V was clipped by 7 bases and J by 7 bases; unmatched bases: 5. The CDR3 DNA follows: TGCGCCAGCCAGGACAGGGGTGATGAAGCTTTCTTT. Amino acid sequence: CASQDRGDEAFF.

This clonotype was seen a handful of times. The rearrangement joins TRBV6-1 to TRBJ2-5, with D uncertain. V lost 0 bases and J lost 2, with 13 bases in between. CDR1 is MNHNS and CDR2 is SASEGT in the germline V gene. The CDR3 is 16 amino acids. The CDR3 loop reads CASSEATPVIQETQYF. DNA for the CDR3: TGTGCCAGCAGTGAAGCGACACCTGTAATTCAAGAGACCCAGTACTTC.

The chain carries TRBV20-1 and TRBJ1-2, with TRBD1 as a possible D gene (6 bases). Germline CDR1 and CDR2: DFQATT and SNEGSKA (reference sequence). There are 13 residues in the CDR3. The germline V and J ends were trimmed by 6 bases and 5 bases, with 16 bases remaining between them. CDR3: CSAPSEQGYGYTF. The CDR3 DNA is TGCAGTGCCCCGAGTGAACAGGGTTATGGCTACACCTTC.